These 27 T cell receptor beta chains share one sample of origin, sequenced in a study of blood T cell repertoires in COVID-19 (dated by TCRdb to 2018 to 2020). Library prep was done by the immunoSEQ multiplex PCR assay. What TCRdb holds here is the immuneACCESS table cut down to in-frame rearrangements. Part of the clones is not present; checked against another copy, under half of the missing clones reflect an unresolved V gene, and the others are unexplained. Across this sample there are some 320,000 clones, with around 85% seen only once. The biggest ten clones account for 7.2% of the sample. Input material: peripheral blood. These receptors came from a human donor in a cohort sampled during active COVID-19.

This clone was observed a handful of times. Other DNA sequences from this sample encode an identical CDR3 as well. The genes are TRBV5-1 and TRBJ2-3; 9 bases agree with TRBD1. CDR1 and CDR2 from the germline V gene are SGHRS and YFSETQ. The ends lost 4 bases at V and 9 bases at J; junction bases unmatched: 9. The CDR3 spans 14 residues. CDR3 sequence reads: CASSTGQGLDTQYF. In DNA, the CDR3 is TGCGCCAGCAGCACCGGACAGGGGCTAGACACGCAGTATTTT.

The gene calls are TRBV6-2 or TRBV6-3 and TRBJ1-4, with D perhaps TRBD1 (6 bases). V was cut by 0 bases and J by 7 bases, with 12 bases left in between. The CDR3 totals 15 residues. Per the germline V gene, CDR1 is MNHEY and CDR2 is SVGEGT. The CDR3 bases are TGTGCCAGCAGTTACTCTTTGGCAGGGGCTGAAAAACTGTTTTTT. Its translation: CASSYSLAGAEKLFF.

The rearrangement uses TRBV6-5 and TRBJ2-7; 8 nucleotides line up with TRBD1. Germline CDR1 reads MNHEY; CDR2 reads SVGAGI. This CDR3 comprises 15 residues. V lost 10 bases to trimming and J lost 2 bases; unmatched junction nucleotides: 13. The CDR3 nucleotides are TGTGCCATCCGAGAGGCCAGGGGGCTGGCCTACGAGCAGTACTTC. This translates into CAIREARGLAYEQYF.

The rearrangement joins TRBV19 to TRBJ2-7; 9 bases align to TRBD1. V was clipped by 5 bases and J by 5 bases; unmatched bases: 7. The CDR3 totals 14 residues. Per the germline V gene, CDR1 is LNHDA and CDR2 is SQIVND (reference sequence). The CDR3 reads CASSVRDRVDEQYF. CDR3 DNA: TGTGCCAGTAGTGTTCGGGACAGGGTCGACGAGCAGTACTTC.

This chain uses TRBV12-5 with TRBJ1-6; D remains ambiguous. CDR3 length: 16 residues. V was shortened by 6 bases and J by 9 bases, with 21 bases between the two germline ends. Germline V CDR1 and CDR2: LGHNT, FRNRAP. CDR3 coding DNA: TGTGCTAGTGGGCTCGCCCCCCTTAGCTCGGCTTCACCCCTCCACTTT. This encodes CASGLAPLSSASPLHF. Using reference TRBV12-5 and TRBJ1-6 for the parts outside the CDR3, the full variable domain is DARVTQTPRHKVTEMGQEVTMRCQPILGHNTVFWYRQTMMQGLELLAYFRNRAPLDDSGMPKDRFSAEMPDATLATLKIQPSEPRDSAVYFCASGLAPLSSASPLHFGNGTRLTVT.

The V gene is TRBV9, the J gene TRBJ2-3; TRBD2 matches at 7 bases. V was clipped by 4 bases and J by 1 base; unmatched bases: 6. Germline V lookup: CDR1 SGDLS, CDR2 YYNGEE. This CDR3 region has 15 residues. The CDR3 spells CASSPSAGRTDTQYF. In nucleotides, the CDR3 is TGTGCCAGCAGCCCCTCAGCGGGGCGCACAGATACGCAGTATTTT.

V gene TRBV6-5 combines with J gene TRBJ2-7; D is unclear. This CDR3 comprises 14 residues. With 6 bases removed from V and 0 bases from J, the gap between germline ends came to 12 bases. CDR1 and CDR2 (germline): MNHEY, SVGAGI. Here the CDR3 reads CASRIHHGSYEQYF. CDR3 bases: TGTGCCAGCAGAATTCATCACGGCTCCTACGAGCAGTACTTC.

The DNA for the CDR3 is TGTGCCAGCAGTCCAGGGGAAAAACTGTTTTTT. Protein sequence: CASSPGEKLFF. The chain joins TRBV9 to TRBJ1-4, with a possible D match to TRBD1 (5 bases). The length of the CDR3 is 11 residues. Trimming cost V 5 bases and J 8 bases, with 7 bases left between them. Per the germline V gene, CDR1 is SGDLS and CDR2 is YYNGEE.

The gene calls are TRBV6-2 or TRBV6-3 and TRBJ1-1; D gene uncertain. Looked up from germline, CDR1 is MNHEY and CDR2 is SVGEGT. V shed 0 bases and J shed 6 bases, with 20 bases lying between them. The CDR3 length is 17 residues. The CDR3 nucleotides are TGTGCCAGCAGTTACTCAGGAGACCTCTACCCCGATGCTGAAGCTTTCTTT. Its translation is CASSYSGDLYPDAEAFF.

The chain employs TRBV5-8 and TRBJ1-4; D remains ambiguous. Trimming left V 4 bases short and J 7 bases short, with 14 bases between. The CDR3 spans 14 residues. CDR1 and CDR2 from the germline V gene are SGHTS and YDEGEE. The CDR3: CASSPRVYPEKLFF. The CDR3 DNA reads as TGTGCCAGCAGCCCACGGGTTTATCCTGAAAAACTGTTTTTT.

This chain links TRBV10-3 with TRBJ2-7, with 8 bases lining up with TRBD2. Trimming at V came to 6 bases and at J to 5 bases, leaving 6 bases not matched to a gene. The CDR3 has 13 amino acids. The germline V gene has CDR1 ENHRY and CDR2 SYGVKD. The CDR3 sequence is CAIRTGTRNEQYF. CDR3 coding DNA: TGTGCCATCAGAACCGGGACTAGAAACGAGCAGTACTTC.

This clone was observed a handful of times. This rearrangement joins TRBV27 to TRBJ2-7; 9 bases map to TRBD1. This CDR3 contains 14 residues. V dropped 5 bases and J dropped 7; count of bases not matched to a gene: 9. Germline V gene data show CDR1 as MNHEY and CDR2 as SMNVEV (reference sequence). This chain's CDR3 is CASSPRTGAWEQYF. The CDR3 nucleotides read TGTGCCAGCAGTCCGAGGACAGGGGCTTGGGAGCAGTACTTC.

V gene TRBV5-6 combines with J gene TRBJ1-4; 8 bases are a match to TRBD1. From germline, CDR1 is SGHDT and CDR2 YYEEEE. Losses at the gene ends were 4 bases for V and 8 bases for J; bases not matched to a gene: 10. This CDR3 has 15 residues. The CDR3 region is CASSGQGAGYEKLFF. The CDR3 nucleotides are TGTGCCAGCAGCGGCCAGGGGGCAGGTTACGAAAAACTGTTTTTT.

The J gene is TRBJ1-3, the V gene TRBV30; D not resolved. V was pared by 3 bases and J by 0 bases, with 9 bases between. The germline V gene encodes CDR1 GTSNPN and CDR2 SVGIG (reference sequence). The CDR3 sequence is 14 residues long. The CDR3 loop reads CAWSPGSSGNTIYF. The DNA for the CDR3 is TGTGCCTGGAGCCCGGGGAGCTCTGGAAACACCATATATTTT.

J is TRBJ2-1 and V is TRBV3-1 (or the pseudogene TRBV3-2); D gene uncertain. Trimming left V 3 bases short and J 6 bases short, with 3 bases between. The CDR3 has 11 residues. Germline V CDR1 and CDR2: LGHDT, YNNKEL (reference sequence). The CDR3 here is CASSHSNEQFF. CDR3 DNA sequence: TGTGCCAGCAGCCATAGCAATGAGCAGTTCTTC.

To note about this clone: The junction and the germline gene differ at one end; a read error may be behind it. The chain is built from TRBV4-2 and TRBJ1-2, with a possible D match to TRBD1 (5 bases). Germline V gene data show CDR1 as LGHNA and CDR2 as YNFKEQ. CDR3 size: 11 residues. The CDR3 sequence is CASSQDAGKYF. The CDR3 coding sequence is TGTGCCAGCAGCCAAGATGCAGGGAAGTACTTC.

This chain joins TRBV3-1 (or the pseudogene TRBV3-2) and TRBJ1-1, with D possibly matching TRBD1 (6 bases). Trimming pared 1 base from V and 3 bases from J, leaving 12 bases between. The germline V gene encodes CDR1 LGHDT and CDR2 YNNKEL (reference sequence). This CDR3 has 15 residues. The CDR3 nucleotides are TGTGCCAGCAGCCAAGGCGTGACAGGCCACACTGAAGCTTTCTTT. This gives the protein CASSQGVTGHTEAFF.

The V and J genes are TRBV2 and TRBJ1-1, with D uncertain. Germline CDR1 is SNHLY and CDR2 is FYNNEI. Trimming removed 2 bases at V and 5 bases at J, with 18 bases between. This CDR3 is 16 amino acids long. In nucleotides, the CDR3 is TGTGCCAGCAGTGAAAAGGAGGAGGGCCTGGAGACTGAAGCTTTCTTT. Protein: CASSEKEEGLETEAFF.

About this clone: A much larger clone differs from this one at a single base, so this may be a read error. The genes are TRBV9 and TRBJ2-7; D may be TRBD2 (5 bases). Looked up from germline, CDR1 is SGDLS and CDR2 is YYNGEE. Trimming removed 3 bases from V and 2 bases from J, with 9 bases in between. The CDR3 extends over 13 amino acids. The CDR3 DNA reads TGTGCCAGCAGCGGGGAGAGGACCTACGAGCAGTACTTC. Translated, it gives CASSGERTYEQYF.

The V gene is TRBV7-2, the J gene TRBJ1-1; D remains ambiguous. V was shortened by 5 bases and J by 2 bases, with 12 bases between the two germline ends. Germline V CDR1 and CDR2: SGHTA, FQGNSA. The CDR3 totals 14 residues. This CDR3 reads CASSEPTRNTEAFF. CDR3 DNA sequence: TGTGCCAGCAGCGAACCGACACGAAACACTGAAGCTTTCTTT.

This chain links TRBV14 with TRBJ2-7; 9 bases match TRBD1. The CDR3 consists of 17 residues. After removal of 1 base from V and 3 bases from J, the junction contained 10 bases not matched to a gene. Germline V gene data show CDR1 as SGHDN and CDR2 as FVKESK. CDR3 amino acids: CASSQARRTGVDYEQYF. In DNA form, the CDR3 reads TGTGCCAGCAGCCAAGCCCGGCGGACAGGGGTCGACTACGAGCAGTACTTC.

V and J are TRBV7-2 and TRBJ1-4; D gene uncertain. CDR1 and CDR2 from the germline V gene are SGHTA and FQGNSA. The CDR3 is 14 residues long. V lost 4 bases and J 8 bases, leaving 14 bases between the germline ends. CDR3 nucleotides: TGTGCCAGCAGCTCCCTCACTACGGGGGAAAAACTGTTTTTT. Translating it yields CASSSLTTGEKLFF.

The chain carries TRBV6-5 and TRBJ2-7, with D possibly matching TRBD1 (6 bases). The CDR3 has 14 amino acids. V was shortened by 7 bases and J by 6 bases, with 19 bases between the two germline ends. Germline lookup yields CDR1 MNHEY and CDR2 SVGAGI. In DNA, the CDR3 is TGTGCCAGCATACCACAGGGTCGAAAGTCCGAGCAGTACTTC. Encoded protein: CASIPQGRKSEQYF.

A single count supports this clone. The CDR3 DNA follows: TGTGCCAGCTCACTAGCGGGGGGGCCTAGGGAGCTGTTTTTT. It codes for CASSLAGGPRELFF. The gene calls are TRBV9 and TRBJ2-2; 13 bases map to TRBD2. The CDR3 has 14 amino acids. Germline CDR1 is SGDLS and CDR2 is YYNGEE. Trimming cost V 7 bases and J 9 bases; bases outside gene matches: 6.

The DNA of the CDR3 is TGTGCCTGGGGAATTTCGACAGGGACAAAAGATACGCAGTATTTT. It is translated as CAWGISTGTKDTQYF. The chain combines TRBV30 with TRBJ2-3, with 7 bases matching TRBD1. There are 15 residues in the CDR3. Germline V gene sequence: CDR1 GTSNPN, CDR2 SVGIG (reference sequence). J was trimmed by 5 bases and V by 5 bases; bases with no gene match: 13.

The rearrangement links TRBV6-5 to TRBJ2-4; TRBD1 aligns across 8 bases. This CDR3 region has 15 residues. Germline V gene sequence: CDR1 MNHEY, CDR2 SVGAGI. V gave up 2 bases and J gave up 6 bases; unmatched junction bases: 6. Here the CDR3 reads CASSYRPDRGNIQYF. The CDR3 region has the DNA TGTGCCAGCAGTTACCGACCTGACAGGGGAAACATTCAGTACTTC.

J is TRBJ2-1 and V is TRBV15; 10 nucleotides agree with TRBD2. This CDR3 spans 16 amino acids. Unmatched junction bases numbered 8, after V lost 5 bases and J lost 4 bases. The germline CDR1 and CDR2 sequences are LNHNV and YYDKDF (reference sequence). The CDR3 spells CATSEGAGGRYNEQFF. DNA for the CDR3: TGTGCCACCAGCGAAGGAGCGGGGGGGCGTTACAATGAGCAGTTCTTC. Together with reference TRBV15 and TRBJ2-1, the CDR3 gives the full variable domain: DAMVIQNPRYQVTQFGKPVTLSCSQTLNHNVMYWYQQKSSQAPKLLFHYYDKDFNNEADTPDNFQSRRPNTSFCFLDIRSPGLGDTAMYLCATSEGAGGRYNEQFFGPGTRLTVL.